The rows below give T cell receptor beta chains drawn from one sample of a study of tumor-infiltrating lymphocytes in primary liver carcinoma. Via MiXCR, TCRdb re-called the multiplex PCR reads, giving one row per CDR3 protein. The sample includes about 320,000 distinct CDR3 sequences, approximately 54% of them seen just once. Sequenced input: peripheral blood. These receptors were obtained from a woman under 40 with primary liver carcinoma and hepatitis B virus infection. Both conserved end residues are part of each CDR3. Fields, in order: D gene, J gene, clone size, V gene, CDR3 DNA, CDR3 protein. D genes are given only for firm matches. Size is omitted from some rows. Given values are once, few, many or a class for expanded clones.

TRBD2 TRBJ2-1 NA TRBV7-9 TGTGCCAGCAGCTTAGTTATGTACGGGACTAGGTTTTTGCATGAGCAGTTCTTC CASSLVMYGTRFLHEQFF
TRBD2 TRBJ2-3 NA TRBV7-9 TGTCCCAGCATCCACCGACTAGCGGGAGTCCTTGATACGCAGTATTTT CPSIHRLAGVLDTQYF
NA TRBJ1-5 NA TRBV12-3/TRBV12-4 TGTGCCAGAAGTTTTGCCTCTGGGGGCAATCAGCCCCAGCATTTT CARSFASGGNQPQHF
NA TRBJ2-6 few TRBV6-5 TGTGCCAGCCGAGGGAGCTCTGGGGCCAACGTCCTGACTTTC CASRGSSGANVLTF
TRBD1 TRBJ2-7 few TRBV6-5 TGTGCCAGCAGTTACACCGGGACAGTAACGGGCGAGCAGTACTTC CASSYTGTVTGEQYF
TRBD2 TRBJ2-7 few TRBV6-2/TRBV6-3 TGTGCCAGCAGTCGGACTAGCGGGTGGCAGTACTTC CASSRTSGWQYF
TRBD2 TRBJ2-3 NA TRBV11-1 TGTGCCAGCAGCTTCAGTAGCGGGATCGGCACAGATACGCAGTATTTT CASSFSSGIGTDTQYF
TRBD1 TRBJ1-4 NA TRBV6-5 TGTGCCAGCAGTTACTCTACGCGGACAGGACAAAATGAAAAACTGTTTTTT CASSYSTRTGQNEKLFF
NA TRBJ2-3 many TRBV6-5 TGTGCCAGCAGTTACTCGAGGTTCGGGTACACAGATACGCAGTATTTT CASSYSRFGYTDTQYF
TRBD1 TRBJ1-4 NA TRBV7-9 TGTGCCAGCAGTCCAGACAGGGCTTCCGAAAAACTGTTTTTT CASSPDRASEKLFF
NA TRBJ2-7 NA TRBV6-2/TRBV6-3 TGTACCAGCAGCCCAGCTAGAGGCGACGAGCAGTACTTC CTSSPARGDEQYF
NA TRBJ2-7 NA TRBV18 TGTGCCAGCTCACCCTTAGGAGGAGGTGAGCAGTACTTC CASSPLGGGEQYF
TRBD1 TRBJ1-2 few TRBV6-1 TGTGCCAGCAGAGCGGACAGGGGGACGTATGGCTACACCTTC CASRADRGTYGYTF
NA TRBJ2-3 many TRBV11-3 TGTGCCAGCAGCTTAGCCGGAGGGGCACGTACAGATACGCAGTATTTT CASSLAGGARTDTQYF
TRBD1 TRBJ2-1 NA TRBV7-9 TGTGCCGGCAGCTCCAGTTTTCGGACAGGGGGGCGTTATGAGCAGTTCTTC CAGSSSFRTGGRYEQFF
NA TRBJ2-2 NA TRBV30 TGTGCCTGGAGTGTACCACAGTGGGAAAGAGGCACCGGGGAGCTGTTTTTT CAWSVPQWERGTGELFF